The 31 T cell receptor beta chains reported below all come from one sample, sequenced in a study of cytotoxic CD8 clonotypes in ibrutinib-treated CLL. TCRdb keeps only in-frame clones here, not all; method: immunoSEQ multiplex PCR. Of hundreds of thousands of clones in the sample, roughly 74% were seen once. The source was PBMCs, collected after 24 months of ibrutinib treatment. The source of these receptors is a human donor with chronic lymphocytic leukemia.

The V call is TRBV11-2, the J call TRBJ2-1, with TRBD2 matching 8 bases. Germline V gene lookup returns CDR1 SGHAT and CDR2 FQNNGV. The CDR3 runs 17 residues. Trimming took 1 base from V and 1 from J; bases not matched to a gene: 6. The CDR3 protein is CASSLVGSGGSYNEQFF. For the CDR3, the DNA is TGTGCCAGCAGCTTAGTCGGATCGGGAGGGTCCTACAATGAGCAGTTCTTC.

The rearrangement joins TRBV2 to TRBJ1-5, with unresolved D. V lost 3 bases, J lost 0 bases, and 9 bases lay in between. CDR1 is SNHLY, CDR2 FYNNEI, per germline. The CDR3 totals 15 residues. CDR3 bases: TGTGCCAGCAGTGATTTCCAATATAGCAATCAGCCCCAGCATTTT. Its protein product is CASSDFQYSNQPQHF.

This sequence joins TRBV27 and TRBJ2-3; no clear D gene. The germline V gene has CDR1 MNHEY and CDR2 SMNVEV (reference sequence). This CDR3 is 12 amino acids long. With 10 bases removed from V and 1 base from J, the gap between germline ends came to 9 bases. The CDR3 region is CATSRRTDTQYF. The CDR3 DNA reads TGTGCCACCTCGCGGCGCACAGATACGCAGTATTTT.

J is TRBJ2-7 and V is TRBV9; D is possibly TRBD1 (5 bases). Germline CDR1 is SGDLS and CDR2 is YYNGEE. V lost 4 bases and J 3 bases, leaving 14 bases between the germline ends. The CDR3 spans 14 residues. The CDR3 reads CASSTQPDSYEQYF. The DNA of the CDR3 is TGTGCCAGCAGCACCCAACCCGACAGCTACGAGCAGTACTTC.

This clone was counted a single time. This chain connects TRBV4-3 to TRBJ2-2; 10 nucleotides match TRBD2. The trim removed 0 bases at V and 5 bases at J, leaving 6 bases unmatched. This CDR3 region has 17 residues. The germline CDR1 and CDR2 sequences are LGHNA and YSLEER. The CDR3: CASSQDRGTSATGELFF. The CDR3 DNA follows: TGCGCCAGCAGCCAAGATAGGGGGACTAGCGCAACCGGGGAGCTGTTTTTT.

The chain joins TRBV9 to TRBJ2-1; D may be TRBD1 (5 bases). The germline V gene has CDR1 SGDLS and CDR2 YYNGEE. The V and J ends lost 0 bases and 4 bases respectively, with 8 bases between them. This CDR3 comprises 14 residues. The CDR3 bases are TGTGCCAGCAGCGTAGAAGGGGCTTACAATGAGCAGTTCTTC. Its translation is CASSVEGAYNEQFF.

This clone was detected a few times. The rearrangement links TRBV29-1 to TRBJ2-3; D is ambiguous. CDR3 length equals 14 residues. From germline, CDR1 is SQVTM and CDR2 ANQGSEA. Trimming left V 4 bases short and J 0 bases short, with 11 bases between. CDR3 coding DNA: TGCAGCGTTGTTTGGCCGCCGAGCACAGATACGCAGTATTTT. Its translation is CSVVWPPSTDTQYF.

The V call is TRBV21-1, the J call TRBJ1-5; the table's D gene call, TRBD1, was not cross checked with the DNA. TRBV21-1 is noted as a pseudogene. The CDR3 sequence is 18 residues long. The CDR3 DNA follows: TGTGCCAGCAGCAAGTCATTAAACAGGGGTAGAAGCAATCAGCCCCAGCATTTT. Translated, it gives CASSKSLNRGRSNQPQHF.

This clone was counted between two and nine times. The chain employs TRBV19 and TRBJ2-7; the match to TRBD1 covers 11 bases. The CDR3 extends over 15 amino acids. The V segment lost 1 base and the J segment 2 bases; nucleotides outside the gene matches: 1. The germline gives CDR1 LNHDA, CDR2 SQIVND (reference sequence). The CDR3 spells CASSIGTGGTYEQYF. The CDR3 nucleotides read TGTGCCAGTAGTATAGGGACAGGGGGCACCTACGAGCAGTACTTC.

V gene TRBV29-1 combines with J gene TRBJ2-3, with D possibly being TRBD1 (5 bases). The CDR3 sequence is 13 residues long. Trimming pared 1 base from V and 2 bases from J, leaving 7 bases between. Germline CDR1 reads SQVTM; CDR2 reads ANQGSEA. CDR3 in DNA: TGCAGCGTTGAAGTGGACAACACAGATACGCAGTATTTT. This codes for CSVEVDNTDTQYF.

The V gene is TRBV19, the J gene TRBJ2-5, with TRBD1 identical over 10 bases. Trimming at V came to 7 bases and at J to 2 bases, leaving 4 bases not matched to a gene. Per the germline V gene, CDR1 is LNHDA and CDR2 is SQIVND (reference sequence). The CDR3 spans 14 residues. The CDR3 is CASNPDRGQETQYF. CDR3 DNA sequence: TGTGCCAGTAACCCGGACAGGGGGCAAGAGACCCAGTACTTC.

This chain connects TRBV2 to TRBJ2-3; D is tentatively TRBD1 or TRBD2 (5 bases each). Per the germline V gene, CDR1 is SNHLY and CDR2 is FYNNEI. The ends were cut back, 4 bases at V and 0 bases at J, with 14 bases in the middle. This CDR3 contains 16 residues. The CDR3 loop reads CASSVSGTLSTDTQYF. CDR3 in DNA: TGTGCCAGCAGTGTCTCCGGGACGCTGAGCACAGATACGCAGTATTTT.

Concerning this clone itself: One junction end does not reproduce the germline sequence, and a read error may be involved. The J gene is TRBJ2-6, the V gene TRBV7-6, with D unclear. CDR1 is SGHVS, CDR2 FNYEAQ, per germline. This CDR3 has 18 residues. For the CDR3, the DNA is TGTGCCAGCAGCTCTCAGTCTGAATTCACAAAGTCGGGCCAACGTCCTGATTTC. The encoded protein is CASSSQSEFTKSGQRPDF. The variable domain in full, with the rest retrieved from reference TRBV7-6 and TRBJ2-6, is GAGVSQSPRYKVTKRGQDVALRCDPISGHVSLYWYRQALGQGPEFLTYFNYEAQQDKSGLPNDRFSAERPEGSISTLTIQRTEQRDSAMYRCASSSQSEFTKSGQRPDFGAGSRLTVL.

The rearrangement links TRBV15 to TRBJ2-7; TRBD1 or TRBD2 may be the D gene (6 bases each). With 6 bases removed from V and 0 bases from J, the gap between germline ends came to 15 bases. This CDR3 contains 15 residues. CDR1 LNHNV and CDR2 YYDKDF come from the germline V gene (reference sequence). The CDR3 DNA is TGTGCCACCAGGGACTTAAAGGGGGGCTCCTACGAGCAGTACTTC. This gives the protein CATRDLKGGSYEQYF.

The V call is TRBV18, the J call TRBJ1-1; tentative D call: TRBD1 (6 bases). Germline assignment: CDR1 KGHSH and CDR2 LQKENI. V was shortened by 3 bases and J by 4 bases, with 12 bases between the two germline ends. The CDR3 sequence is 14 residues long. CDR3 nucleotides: TGTGCCAGCTCACCCTCACAGGGCCCCACTGAAGCTTTCTTT. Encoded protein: CASSPSQGPTEAFF.

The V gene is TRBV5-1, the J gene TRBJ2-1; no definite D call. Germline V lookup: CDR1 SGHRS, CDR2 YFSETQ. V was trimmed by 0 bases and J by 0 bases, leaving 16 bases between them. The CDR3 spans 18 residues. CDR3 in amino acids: CASSLVAVGLGSYNEQFF. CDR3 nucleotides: TGCGCCAGCAGCTTGGTGGCGGTCGGTCTAGGCTCCTACAATGAGCAGTTCTTC.

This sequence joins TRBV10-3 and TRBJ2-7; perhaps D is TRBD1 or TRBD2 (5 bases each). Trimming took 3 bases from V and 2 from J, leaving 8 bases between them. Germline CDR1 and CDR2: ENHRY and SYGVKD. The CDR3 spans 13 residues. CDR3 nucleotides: TGTGCCATCAGTGAAGGGACGACCTACGAGCAGTACTTC. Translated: CAISEGTTYEQYF.

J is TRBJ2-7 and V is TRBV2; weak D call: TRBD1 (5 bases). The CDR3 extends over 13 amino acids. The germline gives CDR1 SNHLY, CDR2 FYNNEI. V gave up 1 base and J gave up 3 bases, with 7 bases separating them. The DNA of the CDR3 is TGTGCCAGCAGTGAAGAAGACAGCTACGAGCAGTACTTC. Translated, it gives CASSEEDSYEQYF.

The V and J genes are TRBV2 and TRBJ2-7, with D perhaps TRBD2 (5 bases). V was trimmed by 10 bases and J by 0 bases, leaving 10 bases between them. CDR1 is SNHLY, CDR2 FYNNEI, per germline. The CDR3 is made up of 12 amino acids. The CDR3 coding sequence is TGTGCCATGAGGGTTTCCTCCTACGAGCAGTACTTC. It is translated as CAMRVSSYEQYF.

The CDR3 loop is CSVLQGANYGYTF. In DNA form, the CDR3 reads TGCAGCGTTTTACAGGGAGCTAACTATGGCTACACCTTC. The chain joins TRBV29-1 to TRBJ1-2; D may be TRBD1 (6 bases). The CDR3 contains 13 residues. Germline V gene lookup returns CDR1 SQVTM and CDR2 ANQGSEA. Trimming took off 5 bases at V and 0 bases at J, with 10 bases between the two ends.

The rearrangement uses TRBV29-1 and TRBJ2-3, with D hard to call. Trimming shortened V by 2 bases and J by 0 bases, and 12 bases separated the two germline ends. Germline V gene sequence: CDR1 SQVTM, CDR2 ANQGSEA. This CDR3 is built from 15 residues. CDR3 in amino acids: CSVESGSLSTDTQYF. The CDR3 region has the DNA TGCAGCGTTGAATCGGGCAGCCTAAGCACAGATACGCAGTATTTT.

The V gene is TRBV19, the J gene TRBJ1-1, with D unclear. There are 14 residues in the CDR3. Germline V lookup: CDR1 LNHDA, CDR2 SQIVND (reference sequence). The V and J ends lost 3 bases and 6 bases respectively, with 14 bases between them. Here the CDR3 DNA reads TGTGCCAGTAGTATTAAGGGTAGGGTCGCTGAAGCTTTCTTT. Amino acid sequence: CASSIKGRVAEAFF.

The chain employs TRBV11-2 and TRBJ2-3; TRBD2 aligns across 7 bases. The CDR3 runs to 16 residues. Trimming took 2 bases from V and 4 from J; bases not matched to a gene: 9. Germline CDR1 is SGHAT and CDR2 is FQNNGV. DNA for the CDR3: TGTGCCAGCAGCTTAAATCTTAGGGACTACCCAGATACGCAGTATTTT. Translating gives CASSLNLRDYPDTQYF.

CDR3: CASSQGWDTYEQYF. The CDR3 DNA sequence: TGTGCCAGCAGCCAAGGTTGGGATACCTACGAGCAGTACTTC. The rearrangement uses TRBV4-2 and TRBJ2-7; D gene unclear. The CDR3 covers 14 residues. CDR1 is LGHNA, CDR2 YNFKEQ, per germline. The V end was cut by 1 base, the J end by 2 bases, with 9 bases between.

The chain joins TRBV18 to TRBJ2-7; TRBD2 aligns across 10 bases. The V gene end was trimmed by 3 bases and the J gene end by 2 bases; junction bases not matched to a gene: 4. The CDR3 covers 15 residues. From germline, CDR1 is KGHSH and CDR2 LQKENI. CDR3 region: CASSPPSGSTYEQYF. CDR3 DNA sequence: TGTGCCAGCTCACCCCCTAGCGGGAGCACCTACGAGCAGTACTTC.

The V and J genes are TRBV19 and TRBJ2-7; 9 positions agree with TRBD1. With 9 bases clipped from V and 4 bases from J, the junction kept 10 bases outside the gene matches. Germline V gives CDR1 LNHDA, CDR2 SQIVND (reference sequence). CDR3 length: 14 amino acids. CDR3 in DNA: TGTGCCAGCGCGCCGGACAGGGGTATTTACGAGCAGTACTTC. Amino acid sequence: CASAPDRGIYEQYF. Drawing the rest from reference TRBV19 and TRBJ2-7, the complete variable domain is DGGITQSPKYLFRKEGQNVTLSCEQNLNHDAMYWYRQDPGQGLRLIYYSQIVNDFQKGDIAEGYSVSREKKESFPLTVTSAQKNPTAFYLCASAPDRGIYEQYFGPGTRLTVT.

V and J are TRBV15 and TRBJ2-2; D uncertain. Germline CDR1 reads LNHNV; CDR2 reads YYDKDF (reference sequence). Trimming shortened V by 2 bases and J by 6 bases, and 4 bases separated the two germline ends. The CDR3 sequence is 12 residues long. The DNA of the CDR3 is TGTGCCACCAGCAGATCCCCCGGGGAGCTGTTTTTT. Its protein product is CATSRSPGELFF.

CDR3: CASSVGDPSSEQYF. The CDR3 DNA sequence: TGTGCCAGCAGCGTAGGAGATCCTTCATCCGAGCAGTACTTC. The chain has TRBV9 and TRBJ2-7; D not resolved. CDR1 is SGDLS and CDR2 is YYNGEE in the germline V gene. The V end was cut by 0 bases, the J end by 6 bases, with 13 bases between. This CDR3 is built from 14 residues. The whole variable domain, filled in from reference TRBV9 and TRBJ2-7, reads DSGVTQTPKHLITATGQRVTLRCSPRSGDLSVYWYQQSLDQGLQFLIQYYNGEERAKGNILERFSAQQFPDLHSELNLSSLELGDSALYFCASSVGDPSSEQYFGPGTRLTVT.

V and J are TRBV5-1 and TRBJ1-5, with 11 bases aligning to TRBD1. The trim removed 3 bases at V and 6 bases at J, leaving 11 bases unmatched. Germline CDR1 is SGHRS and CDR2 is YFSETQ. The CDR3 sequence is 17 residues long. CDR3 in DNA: TGCGCCAGCAGCTCCGGTCCCGGGACAGGGGGTTCTCAGCCCCAGCATTTT. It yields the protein CASSSGPGTGGSQPQHF.

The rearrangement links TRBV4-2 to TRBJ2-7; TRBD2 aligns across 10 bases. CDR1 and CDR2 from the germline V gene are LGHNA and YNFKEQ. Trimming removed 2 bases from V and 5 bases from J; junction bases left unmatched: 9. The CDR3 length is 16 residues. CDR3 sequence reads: CASSQSPSGSPHEQYF. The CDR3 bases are TGTGCCAGCAGCCAATCGCCTAGCGGGAGTCCCCACGAGCAGTACTTC.

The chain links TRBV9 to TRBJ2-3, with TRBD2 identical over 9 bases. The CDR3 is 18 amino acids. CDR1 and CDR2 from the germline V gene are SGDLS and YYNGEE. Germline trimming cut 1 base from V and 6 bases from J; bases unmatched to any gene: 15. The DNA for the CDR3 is TGTGCCAGCAGCGTACGGCGAGGGGCTAGCGGGATGGCGGATACGCAGTATTTT. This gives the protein CASSVRRGASGMADTQYF.